Shown below are 15 T cell receptor beta chains from a single sample sequenced in a study of glioma-infiltrating T cells. Using RNA template, CDR3s of TCR alpha and beta were amplified with iRepertoire arm-PCR. One entry per CDR3 protein, called by TCRdb with MiXCR from the multiplex PCR reads. The sample includes under 150,000 distinct CDR3 sequences, approximately 24% of them seen just once. Sequences were obtained from glioma tissue, nonneoplastic brain tissue, or PBMCs (not recorded which). The source of these receptors is a human donor with low-grade glioma or glioblastoma, undergoing nonglioma brain surgery, or in good health (not recorded which).

This clonotype was observed a handful of times. The chain couples TRBV6-6 to TRBJ1-2, with 8 bases identical to TRBD1. Germline V gives CDR1 MNHNY, CDR2 SVGAGI (reference sequence). V lost 6 bases to trimming and J lost 6 bases; unmatched junction nucleotides: 9. This CDR3 spans 14 amino acids. CDR3 protein: CASSSGQGGHGYTF. The CDR3 nucleotides read TGTGCCAGCAGCTCAGGACAGGGAGGGCATGGCTACACCTTC.

This clonotype has more than one count but fewer than ten. The J gene is TRBJ2-3, the V gene TRBV2, with D unresolved. Trimming removed 5 bases from V and 6 bases from J, with 9 bases in between. There are 12 residues in the CDR3. Germline CDR1 reads SNHLY; CDR2 reads FYNNEI. The CDR3 bases are TGTGCCAGCAGTCTCAAAACTGATACGCAGTATTTT. This translates into CASSLKTDTQYF.

V usage is TRBV2 and J usage is TRBJ2-3, with 10 positions matching TRBD2. V was clipped by 7 bases and J by 0 bases; unmatched bases: 7. The CDR3 is 16 amino acids. Per germline, CDR1 SNHLY and CDR2 FYNNEI. DNA for the CDR3: TGTGCCAGCAAAGAACTAGCGGGGATGAGCACAGATACGCAGTATTTT. Translated, it gives CASKELAGMSTDTQYF.

This clonotype was observed a handful of times. This chain joins TRBV28 and TRBJ2-7; D ambiguous. The ends were cut back, 6 bases at V and 6 bases at J, with 9 bases in the middle. Germline CDR1 is MDHEN and CDR2 is SYDVKM. This CDR3 has 11 amino acids. The CDR3 reads CASSLGLEQYV. As DNA, the CDR3 is TGTGCCAGCAGCCTTGGCCTCGAGCAGTACGTC.

The chain links TRBV5-4 to TRBJ2-5; D gene uncertain. This CDR3 has 13 amino acids. Between the trimmed V and J ends, which lost 2 bases and 5 bases, there was a span of 10 bases. Germline V lookup: CDR1 SGHNT, CDR2 YYREEE (reference sequence). CDR3: CASSFPQRETQYF. The CDR3 region has the DNA TGTGCCAGCAGCTTCCCCCAGAGGGAGACCCAGTACTTC.

This sequence joins TRBV14 and TRBJ1-1, with 7 positions matching TRBD1. The germline V gene encodes CDR1 SGHDN and CDR2 FVKESK. This CDR3 is built from 15 residues. The V and J ends lost 2 bases and 0 bases, in that order; junction bases with no gene match: 3. For the CDR3, the DNA is TGTGCCAGCAGCCAAAGGGGGACAGTGAACACTGAAGCTTTCTTT. Its translation is CASSQRGTVNTEAFF.

This clonotype was counted ten times or more. The V and J genes are TRBV6-2 or TRBV6-3 and TRBJ2-5; D is ambiguous. Trimming took 2 bases from V and 1 from J, leaving 11 bases between them. This CDR3 comprises 15 residues. The V gene's germline CDR1 is MNHEY and CDR2 SVGEGT. The CDR3 DNA is TGTGCCAGCAGTTACCAAGTTCCGGGCCAAGAGACCCAGTACTTC. It encodes CASSYQVPGQETQYF.

This clonotype was seen repeatedly, ten times or more. V gene TRBV3-1 combines with J gene TRBJ2-3, with D uncertain. Germline values: CDR1 LGHDT, CDR2 YNNKEL (reference sequence). Trimming removed 4 bases at V and 4 bases at J, with 12 bases between. CDR3 length equals 14 residues. In DNA, the CDR3 is TGTGCCAGCAGCCGCCGAAACCGCGCAGATACGCAGTATTTT. It is translated as CASSRRNRADTQYF.

This clonotype showed up just a few times. This chain connects TRBV27 to TRBJ2-1; D may be TRBD2 (7 bases). Germline loops: CDR1 MNHEY, CDR2 SMNVEV (reference sequence). Trimming took off 10 bases at V and 2 bases at J, with 15 bases between the two ends. The length of the CDR3 is 14 residues. The CDR3 is CATKGGAPYNEQFF. The DNA of the CDR3 is TGTGCCACAAAGGGGGGGGCCCCCTACAATGAGCAGTTCTTC.

The table lists this clonotype with many counts. The CDR3 DNA reads TGTGCCAGCAGCTTAGCGCCCGGGGATAATTCACCCCTCCACTTT. Residues: CASSLAPGDNSPLHF. The chain joins TRBV7-6 to TRBJ1-6; D not resolved. V dropped 0 bases and J dropped 5 bases, with 8 bases sitting between them. This CDR3 comprises 15 residues. CDR1 is SGHVS, CDR2 FNYEAQ, per germline.

V usage is TRBV19 and J usage is TRBJ2-2; D remains ambiguous. In germline, CDR1 is LNHDA, CDR2 SQIVND (reference sequence). The CDR3 has 15 residues. V lost 1 base and J 2 bases, leaving 8 bases between the germline ends. CDR3 DNA sequence: TGTGCCAGTAGTATAGGACGGGTAAACACCGGGGAGCTGTTTTTT. Amino acids: CASSIGRVNTGELFF.

This chain uses TRBV19 with TRBJ2-1, with 8 positions matching TRBD2. The CDR3 loop spans 15 amino acids. With V trimmed by 7 bases and J by 8 bases, 13 bases remained unmatched. Germline V lookup: CDR1 LNHDA, CDR2 SQIVND (reference sequence). The CDR3 protein is CASTWVSGGRDEQFF. The CDR3 bases are TGTGCCAGTACCTGGGTGAGCGGGGGAAGGGATGAGCAGTTCTTC.

The rearrangement joins TRBV7-6 to TRBJ1-3; 7 bases are shared with TRBD1. After removal of 1 base from V and 1 base from J, the junction contained 7 bases not matched to a gene. CDR1 is SGHVS, CDR2 FNYEAQ, per germline. The CDR3 length is 17 residues. The CDR3 reads CASSLEVTGSSGNTIYF. The CDR3 nucleotides read TGTGCCAGCAGCTTAGAAGTGACAGGGTCATCTGGAAACACCATATATTTT.

Many counts were recorded for this clonotype. J is TRBJ1-4 and V is TRBV7-9, with D unresolved. In germline, CDR1 is SEHNR, CDR2 FQNEAQ (reference sequence). The CDR3 loop spans 13 amino acids. V lost 1 base, J lost 5 bases, and 5 bases lay in between. CDR3 nucleotide sequence: TGTGCCAGCAGCTTAGGACTCAATGAAAAACTGTTTTTT. Its protein is CASSLGLNEKLFF.

This clonotype came up a few times. V gene TRBV6-4 combines with J gene TRBJ2-7; 7 nucleotides match TRBD1. Per germline, CDR1 MRHNA and CDR2 SNTAGT. The V gene end was trimmed by 5 bases and the J gene end by 0 bases; junction bases not matched to a gene: 10. The CDR3 contains 16 residues. CDR3 bases: TGTGCCAGCAGTCCTCCACAGGGGTTTCACTCCTACGAGCAGTACGTC. Protein sequence: CASSPPQGFHSYEQYV.